This T cell receptor (beta chain) is from a study of T cells in Graves' hyperthyroidism and ophthalmopathy. CDR3 length equals 14 residues. Germline CDR1 and CDR2: MNHNY and SVGAGI (reference sequence). V was shortened by 0 bases and J by 4 bases, with 9 bases between the two germline ends. This clonotype was counted a few times. It was RNA transcripts that yielded the amplified TCR beta CDR3 regions. First-round RT-PCR of the TCR CDR3 relied on the HTBI primer set. TCRdb fed the multiplex PCR reads into MiXCR, producing one record per CDR3 protein. The top ten clones hold 49% of a sample with around 500,000 distinct CDR3 sequences, approximately 22% of them seen once.

This TCR came from a woman aged 65 to 85 with Graves' ophthalmopathy. The chain recombines TRBV6-6 with TRBJ1-2; TRBD1 might be the D (5 bases). Specimen: blood. CDR3 nucleotides: TGTGCCAGCAGTTACTCGACAGACATCTATGGCTACACCTTC. Translation: CASSYSTDIYGYTF.